These 21 T cell receptor beta chains were all obtained from the same sample, sequenced in a study of identifying expanded T cells in peripheral blood. Data came from immunoSEQ multiplex PCR; TCRdb stores just in-frame clones and leaves some out. The sample consists of approximately 100,000 clones, around 89% of them appearing once. Sequenced input: blood. These TCRs come from a person between 18 and 75 years old in good health.

The rearrangement uses TRBV19 and TRBJ2-1, with D possibly called TRBD1 or TRBD2 (5 bases each). From germline, CDR1 is LNHDA and CDR2 SQIVND (reference sequence). CDR3 length: 16 residues. The germline V and J ends were trimmed by 3 bases and 6 bases, with 18 bases remaining between them. CDR3 DNA sequence: TGTGCCAGTAGTATGTCAGGGAGCCTGGCGGGCAATGAGCAGTTCTTC. Translated, it gives CASSMSGSLAGNEQFF.

The V and J genes are TRBV28 and TRBJ2-1; TRBD2 matches 8 bases. Germline trimming cut 6 bases from V and 2 bases from J; bases unmatched to any gene: 9. Germline lookup yields CDR1 MDHEN and CDR2 SYDVKM. The CDR3 loop spans 16 amino acids. CDR3 protein: CASSGSLAGTYNEQFF. The CDR3 bases are TGTGCCAGCAGCGGGTCTCTAGCGGGTACCTACAATGAGCAGTTCTTC.

The J gene is TRBJ2-7, the V gene TRBV9; 7 nucleotides match TRBD1. There are 15 residues in the CDR3. Trimming took 0 bases from V and 5 from J; bases not matched to a gene: 8. Germline loops: CDR1 SGDLS, CDR2 YYNGEE. CDR3 protein: CASSVGVATGNEQYF. For the CDR3, the DNA is TGTGCCAGCAGCGTAGGGGTGGCGACAGGGAACGAGCAGTACTTC. The whole variable domain, filled in from reference TRBV9 and TRBJ2-7, reads DSGVTQTPKHLITATGQRVTLRCSPRSGDLSVYWYQQSLDQGLQFLIQYYNGEERAKGNILERFSAQQFPDLHSELNLSSLELGDSALYFCASSVGVATGNEQYFGPGTRLTVT.

The chain is built from TRBV29-1 and TRBJ2-3; D might be TRBD1 (5 bases). Between the trimmed V and J ends, which lost 5 bases and 2 bases, there was a span of 14 bases. The CDR3 length is 14 residues. CDR1 and CDR2 from the germline V gene are SQVTM and ANQGSEA. CDR3 amino acids: CSVFPGHLTDTQYF. The CDR3 DNA reads TGCAGCGTTTTCCCCGGACATCTCACAGATACGCAGTATTTT.

The rearrangement joins TRBV2 to TRBJ2-7; 12 bases fit TRBD2. The germline V gene has CDR1 SNHLY and CDR2 FYNNEI. CDR3 length equals 14 residues. With V trimmed by 6 bases and J by 0 bases, 0 bases remained unmatched. The CDR3 region is CASRTSGSSYEQYF. In DNA form, the CDR3 reads TGTGCCAGCAGGACTAGCGGGAGCTCCTACGAGCAGTACTTC.

The gene calls are TRBV28 and TRBJ2-3, with a possible D match to TRBD1 (6 bases). The CDR3 contains 15 residues. Trimming took 6 bases from V and 4 from J, leaving 17 bases between them. Germline V gene data show CDR1 as MDHEN and CDR2 as SYDVKM. CDR3 bases: TGTGCCAGCAGACTAGGTGGGGGCGGAGCAGATACGCAGTATTTT. It specifies CASRLGGGGADTQYF.

V is TRBV10-2 and J is TRBJ2-7; D uncertain. Germline V gene data show CDR1 as WSHSY and CDR2 as SAAADI. V lost 7 bases and J lost 0, with 13 bases in between. The CDR3 has 14 residues. The CDR3 reads CASKPSGISYEQYF. CDR3 DNA sequence: TGCGCCAGCAAGCCTTCTGGGATCTCCTACGAGCAGTACTTC.

This clone has just a few counts. The chain is built from TRBV2 and TRBJ1-1; no clear D gene. V gave up 2 bases and J gave up 8 bases, with 6 bases separating them. CDR3 length equals 11 residues. CDR1 SNHLY and CDR2 FYNNEI come from the germline V gene. CDR3 DNA: TGTGCCAGCAGTGAATGGAGGGAAGCTTTCTTT. Protein product: CASSEWREAFF.

This chain connects TRBV2 to TRBJ2-3; the match to TRBD2 covers 9 bases. Germline assignment: CDR1 SNHLY and CDR2 FYNNEI. V lost 5 bases, J lost 4 bases, and 7 bases stayed unmatched. The CDR3 contains 15 residues. For the CDR3, the DNA is TGTGCCAGCAGTCCCCTGGCGGGGGGGTCAGATACGCAGTATTTT. It is translated as CASSPLAGGSDTQYF.

This sequence joins TRBV27 and TRBJ2-6; no clear D gene. The CDR3 length is 14 residues. Trimming cost V 4 bases and J 2 bases, with 6 bases left between them. CDR1 MNHEY and CDR2 SMNVEV come from the germline V gene (reference sequence). The CDR3 sequence is CASSSRPGANVLTF. The CDR3 DNA is TGTGCCAGCAGTTCGCGACCTGGGGCCAACGTCCTGACTTTC. The variable domain in full, with the rest retrieved from reference TRBV27 and TRBJ2-6, is EAQVTQNPRYLITVTGKKLTVTCSQNMNHEYMSWYRQDPGLGLRQIYYSMNVEVTDKGDVPEGYKVSRKEKRNFPLILESPSPNQTSLYFCASSSRPGANVLTFGAGSRLTVL.

V gene TRBV30 combines with J gene TRBJ2-5; D may correspond to TRBD1 or TRBD2 (5 bases each). Germline V gives CDR1 GTSNPN, CDR2 SVGIG (reference sequence). Trimming cost V 0 bases and J 1 base, with 12 bases left between them. The CDR3 has 15 amino acids. The CDR3, as DNA: TGTGCCTGGAGTGTACTAGACAGCCTCCAAGAGACCCAGTACTTC. It encodes CAWSVLDSLQETQYF.

This clone was recorded once. The chain couples TRBV18 to TRBJ1-1; 10 nucleotides agree with TRBD1. The CDR3 totals 16 residues. The germline gives CDR1 KGHSH, CDR2 LQKENI. V was clipped by 0 bases and J by 1 base; unmatched bases: 2. CDR3 residues: CASSPPGTGANTEAFF. Here the CDR3 DNA reads TGTGCCAGCTCACCACCCGGGACAGGGGCGAACACTGAAGCTTTCTTT.

The rearrangement links TRBV10-3 to TRBJ2-3; D gene uncertain. Germline loops: CDR1 ENHRY, CDR2 SYGVKD. Trimming shortened V by 7 bases and J by 1 base, and 18 bases separated the two germline ends. CDR3 length: 16 amino acids. The CDR3 here is CAINLGPRQGTDTQYF. In DNA form, the CDR3 reads TGTGCCATCAATCTGGGCCCGCGCCAGGGCACAGATACGCAGTATTTT.

This chain joins TRBV14 and TRBJ2-1, with 10 nucleotides matching TRBD2. The CDR3 runs 15 residues. The germline gives CDR1 SGHDN, CDR2 FVKESK. V shed 4 bases and J 7 bases; nucleotides not matched to a gene: 7. CDR3 coding DNA: TGTGCCAGCAGCCTAATAGCGGGGGGTGGGAATGAGCAGTTCTTC. Translation: CASSLIAGGGNEQFF. Full variable domain (outside the CDR3, taken from reference TRBV14 and TRBJ2-1): EAGVTQFPSHSVIEKGQTVTLRCDPISGHDNLYWYRRVMGKEIKFLLHFVKESKQDESGMPNNRFLAERTGGTYSTLKVQPAELEDSGVYFCASSLIAGGGNEQFFGPGTRLTVL.

The chain is built from TRBV5-4 and TRBJ2-3, with TRBD2 matching 9 bases. V dropped 0 bases and J dropped 1; count of bases not matched to a gene: 6. The germline CDR1 and CDR2 sequences are SGHNT and YYREEE (reference sequence). The CDR3 is made up of 17 amino acids. The CDR3 coding sequence is TGTGCCAGCAGCTTGGCGGGCGGGAGGGGTGGCACAGATACGCAGTATTTT. Encoded protein: CASSLAGGRGGTDTQYF.

The rearrangement joins TRBV19 to TRBJ2-5; no definite D call. Trimming removed 3 bases at V and 4 bases at J, with 12 bases between. This CDR3 has 14 residues. Per the germline V gene, CDR1 is LNHDA and CDR2 is SQIVND (reference sequence). The CDR3 sequence: CASSMLGFGETQYF. CDR3 in DNA: TGTGCCAGTAGTATGTTAGGGTTTGGAGAGACCCAGTACTTC.

The sample holds one count of this clone. This rearrangement joins TRBV7-9 to TRBJ1-4, with unresolved D. The V end was cut by 7 bases, the J end by 11 bases, with 14 bases between. CDR1 and CDR2 (germline): SEHNR, FQNEAQ (reference sequence). The CDR3 is made up of 12 amino acids. CDR3 protein: CASTSRSWKLFF. The CDR3, as DNA: TGTGCCAGCACCTCTAGATCTTGGAAACTGTTTTTT.

This chain joins TRBV9 and TRBJ2-2; D possibly corresponds to TRBD1 (5 bases). The ends were cut back, 0 bases at V and 7 bases at J, with 10 bases in the middle. This CDR3 spans 14 amino acids. From germline, CDR1 is SGDLS and CDR2 YYNGEE. The CDR3 sequence is CASSVGGLGGELFF. In nucleotides, the CDR3 is TGTGCCAGCAGCGTAGGGGGCTTGGGCGGGGAGCTGTTTTTT. Together with reference TRBV9 and TRBJ2-2, the CDR3 gives the full variable domain: DSGVTQTPKHLITATGQRVTLRCSPRSGDLSVYWYQQSLDQGLQFLIQYYNGEERAKGNILERFSAQQFPDLHSELNLSSLELGDSALYFCASSVGGLGGELFFGEGSRLTVL.

The chain recombines TRBV28 with TRBJ2-3; perhaps TRBD2 as D (5 bases). This CDR3 comprises 15 residues. CDR1 is MDHEN and CDR2 is SYDVKM in the germline V gene. The ends were cut back, 6 bases at V and 1 base at J, with 14 bases in the middle. CDR3 in amino acids: CASRPGVPGTDTQYF. In DNA, the CDR3 is TGTGCCAGCAGACCCGGGGTTCCAGGCACAGATACGCAGTATTTT.

This chain connects TRBV5-6 to TRBJ1-1; perhaps TRBD1 as D (5 bases). Trimming shortened V by 4 bases and J by 1 base, and 14 bases separated the two germline ends. The V gene's germline CDR1 is SGHDT and CDR2 YYEEEE. The CDR3 runs 15 residues. DNA of the CDR3: TGTGCCAGCAGCCGCAACGACAGAGAGAACACTGAAGCTTTCTTT. Protein: CASSRNDRENTEAFF.

The chain has TRBV7-9 and TRBJ2-7; 7 positions match TRBD1. Unmatched junction bases numbered 7, after V lost 5 bases and J lost 6 bases. The CDR3 is 13 residues long. Germline loops: CDR1 SEHNR, CDR2 FQNEAQ (reference sequence). The chain's CDR3 is CASSNPTGSEQYF. The CDR3 nucleotides read TGTGCCAGCAGCAACCCGACAGGGAGCGAGCAGTACTTC.